This entry lists 21 T cell receptor beta chains sequenced from one sample in a study of graft-versus-host responses after intestinal transplantation. Using immunoSEQ multiplex PCR, the repertoire was profiled, and TCRdb retains in-frame clones only, with some absent. This sample carries fewer than 85,000 clones, about 94% of them seen once, and the ten largest clones take 0.53%. These receptors' targets are unknown. The sequencing used unstimulated CD8+ T cells sorted from spleen or lymph node cells, collected before intestinal transplant. The receptors shown here come from a human donor who received an intestinal transplant.

In its sample, this clone was seen once. V gene TRBV6-1 combines with J gene TRBJ2-7; 8 nucleotides align to TRBD1. Germline CDR1 reads MNHNS; CDR2 reads SASEGT. The CDR3 covers 13 residues. Germline trimming cut 8 bases from V and 5 bases from J; bases unmatched to any gene: 8. The CDR3 sequence is CASALLDRDEQYF. The CDR3 DNA follows: TGTGCCAGCGCCCTCCTGGACAGGGACGAGCAGTACTTC.

This chain joins TRBV28 and TRBJ1-5, with unresolved D. The CDR3 consists of 16 residues. V was trimmed by 3 bases and J by 3 bases, leaving 15 bases between them. Germline CDR1 reads MDHEN; CDR2 reads SYDVKM. The CDR3 sequence: CASSFPRQTFNQPQHF. Here the CDR3 DNA reads TGTGCCAGCAGTTTTCCTCGGCAGACATTCAATCAGCCCCAGCATTTT.

The chain carries TRBV28 and TRBJ2-3; a weak D match, TRBD1 (6 bases). Trimming took off 5 bases at V and 0 bases at J, with 15 bases between the two ends. The length of the CDR3 is 16 residues. Germline V CDR1 and CDR2: MDHEN, SYDVKM. The CDR3 sequence: CASSPPMTGSTDTQYF. In DNA, the CDR3 is TGTGCCAGCAGTCCCCCCATGACAGGTAGCACAGATACGCAGTATTTT.

The chain uses TRBV19 and TRBJ2-5; 12 bases are a match to TRBD1. V lost 0 bases and J lost 4; bases outside the gene matches: 3. Germline CDR1 is LNHDA and CDR2 is SQIVND (reference sequence). There are 16 residues in the CDR3. The CDR3 DNA is TGTGCCAGTAGTATAGACCGGGACAGGGGGCCAGAGACCCAGTACTTC. This translates into CASSIDRDRGPETQYF.

The chain uses TRBV19 and TRBJ2-7; D is ambiguous. The ends were cut back, 3 bases at V and 0 bases at J, with 9 bases in the middle. This CDR3 is 14 amino acids long. Germline V gene lookup returns CDR1 LNHDA and CDR2 SQIVND (reference sequence). For the CDR3, the DNA is TGTGCCAGTAGTATTGGGCCGAGCTCCTACGAGCAGTACTTC. It is translated as CASSIGPSSYEQYF.

This rearrangement joins TRBV5-1 to TRBJ2-7; either TRBD1 or TRBD2 may fit D (5 bases each). The CDR3 is made up of 15 amino acids. Trimming removed 0 bases at V and 4 bases at J, with 14 bases between. Germline CDR1 and CDR2: SGHRS and YFSETQ. The CDR3 is CASSLAGMTAYEQYF. In DNA, the CDR3 is TGCGCCAGCAGCTTGGCCGGGATGACAGCGTACGAGCAGTACTTC.

The rearrangement links TRBV27 to TRBJ2-7; 8 nucleotides align to TRBD1. The CDR3 totals 15 residues. The J segment lost 3 bases and the V segment lost 6 bases, leaving 10 bases of the junction unmatched. Germline loops: CDR1 MNHEY, CDR2 SMNVEV (reference sequence). The CDR3 loop reads CASSVGTGSYYEQYF. The CDR3 bases are TGTGCCAGCAGCGTTGGGACAGGAAGCTACTACGAGCAGTACTTC.

The chain combines TRBV19 with TRBJ1-3, with 10 bases identical to TRBD1. Germline trimming cut 5 bases from V and 4 bases from J; bases unmatched to any gene: 8. In germline, CDR1 is LNHDA, CDR2 SQIVND (reference sequence). The CDR3 loop spans 16 amino acids. The CDR3 DNA reads TGTGCCAGTAGTTCCCTGGACAGGGGGTCCGGAAACACCATATATTTT. This translates into CASSSLDRGSGNTIYF.

This clone came up once. V and J are TRBV19 and TRBJ2-5, with 8 bases fitting TRBD1. Judging by the DNA end, TRBJ2-7 fits better; the J call may be wrong. The germline V gene encodes CDR1 LNHDA and CDR2 SQIVND (reference sequence). This CDR3 is built from 16 residues. Written as DNA, the CDR3 is TGTGCCAGTAGTATATACTACCACAGGGGGGTCTACGAGCAGTACTTC. Protein sequence: CASSIYYHRGVYEQYF.

This chain joins TRBV5-4 and TRBJ2-1, with D perhaps matching TRBD1 (6 bases). Germline V gene sequence: CDR1 SGHNT, CDR2 YYREEE (reference sequence). The CDR3 length is 13 residues. V was pared by 7 bases and J by 8 bases, with 16 bases between. The CDR3 spells CASYRARADEQFF. The DNA of the CDR3 is TGTGCCAGCTACAGGGCGAGGGCTGATGAGCAGTTCTTC.

V usage is TRBV28 and J usage is TRBJ2-2; D is possibly TRBD1 (6 bases). With 2 bases removed from V and 4 bases from J, the gap between germline ends came to 14 bases. Germline V lookup: CDR1 MDHEN, CDR2 SYDVKM. This CDR3 region has 16 residues. The CDR3: CASSLRTAPITGELFF. The CDR3 nucleotides read TGTGCCAGCAGTTTACGGACAGCCCCGATCACCGGGGAGCTGTTTTTT.

The rearrangement links TRBV27 to TRBJ2-7; D possibly matches TRBD1 or TRBD2 (5 bases each). The V gene's germline CDR1 is MNHEY and CDR2 SMNVEV (reference sequence). Trimming cost V 0 bases and J 3 bases, with 12 bases left between them. The CDR3 runs to 15 residues. CDR3 sequence (DNA): TGTGCCAGCAGTTTATCAGGGACGAACCTCTACGAGCAGTACTTC. Its translation is CASSLSGTNLYEQYF.

The chain couples TRBV5-1 to TRBJ2-1, with a possible D match to TRBD1 (6 bases). Looked up from germline, CDR1 is SGHRS and CDR2 is YFSETQ. The CDR3 sequence is 14 residues long. With 1 base removed from V and 7 bases from J, the gap between germline ends came to 12 bases. CDR3 coding DNA: TGCGCCAGCAGCTTGACAGGGTTGGGAAATGAGCAGTTCTTC. Amino acid sequence: CASSLTGLGNEQFF.

The gene calls are TRBV28 and TRBJ1-5; 8 positions agree with TRBD1. The CDR3 has 16 amino acids. V gave up 2 bases and J gave up 3 bases; unmatched junction bases: 6. CDR1 and CDR2 (germline): MDHEN, SYDVKM. The CDR3 loop reads CASSLRGQAVNQPQHF. CDR3 bases: TGTGCCAGCAGTTTAAGGGGACAGGCAGTCAATCAGCCCCAGCATTTT.

Turning to this clone: A read error may account for a junction end that differs from germline. The chain has TRBV29-1 and TRBJ2-3; D remains unclear. From germline, CDR1 is SQVTM and CDR2 ANQGSEA. This CDR3 spans 12 amino acids. In DNA, the CDR3 is TGCGGCGTTGGGATAGGAGCGGATACGCAGTATTTT. This codes for CGVGIGADTQYF.

The rearrangement joins TRBV9 to TRBJ1-4; 8 bases fit TRBD1. CDR1 is SGDLS, CDR2 YYNGEE, per germline. The CDR3 is 15 amino acids. Trimming removed 2 bases from V and 4 bases from J; junction bases left unmatched: 4. CDR3 coding DNA: TGTGCCAGCAGCGTCAGGACAGGGTATAATGAAAAACTGTTTTTT. Translated: CASSVRTGYNEKLFF. Full variable domain (remainder filled in from reference TRBV9 and TRBJ1-4): DSGVTQTPKHLITATGQRVTLRCSPRSGDLSVYWYQQSLDQGLQFLIQYYNGEERAKGNILERFSAQQFPDLHSELNLSSLELGDSALYFCASSVRTGYNEKLFFGSGTQLSVL.

The chain links TRBV4-1 to TRBJ2-7, with TRBD1 matching 7 bases. The CDR3 contains 15 residues. Germline V gene data show CDR1 as MGHRA and CDR2 as YSYEKL. J gave up 3 bases and V 3 bases, and 8 bases lay outside the gene matches. The CDR3 coding sequence is TGCGCCAGCAGCCAGGGGGACAGTGGACTCTACGAGCAGTACTTC. This translates into CASSQGDSGLYEQYF.

The chain uses TRBV27 and TRBJ2-2; unclear D gene. This CDR3 has 11 amino acids. Trimming removed 0 bases from V and 7 bases from J, with 0 bases in between. Germline V gives CDR1 MNHEY, CDR2 SMNVEV (reference sequence). The CDR3 sequence is CASSLSGELFF. The DNA of the CDR3 is TGTGCCAGCAGTTTATCCGGGGAGCTGTTTTTT.

This clone was detected once. The chain employs TRBV13 and TRBJ2-3; D unclear. Germline CDR1 reads PRHDT; CDR2 reads FYEKMQ (reference sequence). V gave up 5 bases and J gave up 5 bases, with 14 bases separating them. CDR3 length equals 14 residues. The CDR3 reads CASSPNGPGDTQYF. DNA of the CDR3: TGTGCCAGCAGCCCCAACGGGCCGGGAGATACGCAGTATTTT.

This clone has a single count. CDR3: CASAPGTAGTQYF. CDR3 nucleotides: TGTGCCAGCGCTCCCGGGACGGCAGGTACCCAGTACTTC. The V and J genes are TRBV27 and TRBJ2-5; either TRBD1 or TRBD2 may fit D (5 bases each). V lost 8 bases and J lost 8, with 18 bases in between. CDR1 and CDR2 from the germline V gene are MNHEY and SMNVEV (reference sequence). This CDR3 comprises 13 residues.

The V call is TRBV7-2, the J call TRBJ2-3, with 7 bases lining up with TRBD2. The CDR3 spans 17 residues. Germline assignment: CDR1 SGHTA and CDR2 FQGNSA. Losses at the gene ends were 3 bases for V and 2 bases for J; bases not matched to a gene: 11. CDR3 in amino acids: CASSFLAGAPYTDTQYF. In DNA, the CDR3 is TGTGCCAGCAGCTTTCTCGCGGGAGCACCGTACACAGATACGCAGTATTTT. Full variable domain (rest looked up from reference TRBV7-2 and TRBJ2-3): GAGVSQSPSNKVTEKGKDVELRCDPISGHTALYWYRQSLGQGLEFLIYFQGNSAPDKSGLPSDRFSAERTGGSVSTLTIQRTQQEDSAVYLCASSFLAGAPYTDTQYFGPGTRLTVL.